This T cell receptor (beta chain) comes out of a study of type 1 regulatory T cells. Study-level information: An in vitro protocol generated T-allo10, a Tr1-enriched, alloantigen-specific CD4 T cell product.

TCRdb called the reads again in MiXCR, with one record for every CDR3 protein. The table lists 75,000 to 100,000 distinct CDR3 sequences, roughly a third of them singletons. This clonotype appeared a few times. The sequence derives from a human donor in good health. Material for sequencing was CD4+ T cells, either the whole sample or a sorted fraction (not recorded which).

The CDR3 region is CASSKGNTGELFF. The CDR3 region has the DNA TGCGCCAGCAGCAAGGGTAACACCGGGGAGCTGTTTTTT. The V and J genes are TRBV5-1 and TRBJ2-2; D is unclear. This CDR3 is built from 13 residues. V lost 4 bases and J 2 bases, leaving 6 bases between the germline ends. Germline V gene lookup returns CDR1 SGHRS and CDR2 YFSETQ. The whole variable domain, filled in from reference TRBV5-1 and TRBJ2-2, reads KAGVTQTPRYLIKTRGQQVTLSCSPISGHRSVSWYQQTPGQGLQFLFEYFSETQRNKGNFPGRFSGRQFSNSRSEMNVSTLELGDSALYLCASSKGNTGELFFGEGSRLTVL.